These 26 T cell receptor beta chains were sequenced from one sample in a study of human T cells and chemical hapten exposure. MiXCR was run by TCRdb on the RACE reads, yielding one entry per CDR3 protein. In the table there are roughly 380,000 distinct CDR3 sequences, approximately 5% of which are singletons. Documented time point: pre-sensitization, week 0. Regarding treatment: therapeutic diphenylcyclopropenone sensitization with weekly scalp DPC. The sequencing used whole blood, collected in connection with sensitization to the hapten diphenylcyclopropenone (DPC). These receptors came from a woman aged 50 to 65 with alopecia areata. Some clones in this sample may be carry-over from other donors' samples.

This clonotype appeared many times. CDR3 coding DNA: TGTGCCAGCAGTCAAGTCGAGGGGAATGAGCAGTTCTTC. This codes for CASSQVEGNEQFF. The rearrangement joins TRBV6-2 or TRBV6-3 to TRBJ2-1, with D perhaps assigned TRBD1 or TRBD2 (5 bases each). Germline V gives CDR1 MNHEY, CDR2 SVGEGT. V lost 5 bases, J lost 7 bases, and 12 bases lay in between. This CDR3 is 13 amino acids long.

This clonotype has ten or more counts. Germline and junction disagree at one end, which may indicate a read error. V gene TRBV5-1 combines with J gene TRBJ2-5; D is undetermined. CDR1 SGHRS and CDR2 YFSETQ come from the germline V gene. The CDR3 runs 10 residues. The CDR3 DNA reads as TGTGCCAGCCCGCAAGAGACCCAGTACTTC. Protein: CASPQETQYF. Combining the CDR3 with reference TRBV5-1 and TRBJ2-5 gives the whole variable domain KAGVTQTPRYLIKTRGQQVTLSCSPISGHRSVSWYQQTPGQGLQFLFEYFSETQRNKGNFPGRFSGRQFSNSRSEMNVSTLELGDSALYLCASPQETQYFGPGTRLLVL.

This clonotype occurred many times. This chain uses TRBV7-9 with TRBJ2-3; TRBD1 might be the D (6 bases). Germline loops: CDR1 SEHNR, CDR2 FQNEAQ (reference sequence). The length of the CDR3 is 16 residues. V lost 2 bases, J lost 3 bases, and 15 bases lay in between. The CDR3 DNA follows: TGTGCCAGCAGCTTACTGGGGGCCCTCCAAACAGATACGCAGTATTTT. Its protein is CASSLLGALQTDTQYF.

There are a few counts of this clonotype. The chain employs TRBV2 and TRBJ1-5, with 7 bases lining up with TRBD1. Trimming at V came to 7 bases and at J to 1 base, leaving 7 bases not matched to a gene. The germline V gene encodes CDR1 SNHLY and CDR2 FYNNEI. CDR3 length equals 15 residues. Here the CDR3 DNA reads TGTGCCAGCACCATACAGGGGTCAAGCAATCAGCCCCAGCATTTT. Its protein is CASTIQGSSNQPQHF.

The chain is built from TRBV12-5 and TRBJ2-7; D not resolved. CDR3 length: 13 amino acids. V gave up 2 bases and J gave up 5 bases, with 10 bases separating them. Germline V gene sequence: CDR1 LGHNT, CDR2 FRNRAP. DNA for the CDR3: TGTGCTAGTGGTTTGTCTGGTCGGCACGAGCAGTACTTC. It encodes CASGLSGRHEQYF.

The sample holds many counts of this clonotype. This rearrangement joins TRBV29-1 to TRBJ2-3, with a weak D call TRBD1 (5 bases). This CDR3 region has 12 residues. The V gene's germline CDR1 is SQVTM and CDR2 ANQGSEA. V was shortened by 8 bases and J by 1 base, with 10 bases between the two germline ends. The CDR3 here is CSYIQGTDTQYF. In nucleotides, the CDR3 is TGCAGCTATATACAGGGCACAGATACGCAGTATTTT.

This clonotype was seen more than once but under ten times. CDR3 amino acids: CASSPRDISNTEAFF. The DNA for the CDR3 is TGTGCCAGCAGCCCCAGAGATATTTCGAACACTGAAGCTTTCTTT. The chain carries TRBV12-3 or TRBV12-4 and TRBJ1-1; no clear D gene. This CDR3 is 15 amino acids long. The V gene lost 6 bases and the J gene lost 1 base, with 15 bases spanning the gap.

This clonotype was seen ten or more times. The chain employs TRBV7-9 and TRBJ2-7; 7 bases match TRBD1. V shed 8 bases and J 3 bases; nucleotides not matched to a gene: 10. Germline loops: CDR1 SEHNR, CDR2 FQNEAQ (reference sequence). The CDR3 runs to 14 residues. In nucleotides, the CDR3 is TGTGCCAGCTTAGAAGGGGGCCGAAGCTACGAGCAGTACTTC. Translated: CASLEGGRSYEQYF.

In its sample, this clonotype was seen many times. The chain links TRBV12-3 or TRBV12-4 to TRBJ2-5; D remains unclear. Trimming left V 2 bases short and J 2 bases short, with 12 bases between. The CDR3 totals 15 residues. The CDR3 sequence: CASSLQLVGQETQYF. DNA of the CDR3: TGTGCCAGCAGTTTACAACTGGTAGGGCAAGAGACCCAGTACTTC.

The chain joins TRBV28 to TRBJ1-2, with D maybe TRBD1 (6 bases). CDR3 size: 16 residues. V was shortened by 4 bases and J by 4 bases, with 19 bases between the two germline ends. Germline CDR1 and CDR2: MDHEN and SYDVKM. In DNA, the CDR3 is TGTGCCAGCAGTTCGGAAACAGGGAACCGTATCTATGGCTACACCTTC. Protein sequence: CASSSETGNRIYGYTF.

J is TRBJ2-7 and V is TRBV5-1, with D unresolved. The length of the CDR3 is 14 residues. V lost 2 bases, J lost 1 base, and 10 bases lay in between. CDR1 SGHRS and CDR2 YFSETQ come from the germline V gene. The CDR3 is CASSFNGLSYEQYF. The CDR3 DNA reads TGCGCCAGCAGCTTTAACGGGCTTTCCTACGAGCAGTACTTC.

A few counts support this clonotype. The chain carries TRBV10-3 and TRBJ2-5; tentative D call: TRBD2 (5 bases). The CDR3 has 15 amino acids. V gave up 4 bases and J gave up 4 bases, with 16 bases separating them. CDR1 is ENHRY and CDR2 is SYGVKD in the germline V gene. In DNA, the CDR3 is TGTGCCATCAGTGTAGGAGGTGAGGATCGAGAGACCCAGTACTTC. Encoded protein: CAISVGGEDRETQYF.

The gene calls are TRBV29-1 and TRBJ1-4; 7 bases fit TRBD1. The CDR3 covers 13 residues. Per the germline V gene, CDR1 is SQVTM and CDR2 is ANQGSEA. Unmatched junction bases numbered 9, after V lost 7 bases and J lost 7 bases. CDR3 amino acids: CSGATGWSEKLFF. The CDR3 DNA reads TGCAGCGGGGCGACAGGGTGGAGTGAAAAACTGTTTTTT.

This clonotype was counted at least ten times. This chain links TRBV28 with TRBJ2-5, with 9 bases fitting TRBD2. There are 18 residues in the CDR3. Germline lookup yields CDR1 MDHEN and CDR2 SYDVKM. Trimming removed 7 bases from V and 3 bases from J; junction bases left unmatched: 18. The CDR3: CASKLTTGASGTEETQYF. DNA for the CDR3: TGTGCCAGCAAATTGACAACAGGGGCTAGCGGGACGGAAGAGACCCAGTACTTC. The whole variable domain, filled in from reference TRBV28 and TRBJ2-5, reads DVKVTQSSRYLVKRTGEKVFLECVQDMDHENMFWYRQDPGLGLRLIYFSYDVKMKEKGDIPEGYSVSREKKERFSLILESASTNQTSMYLCASKLTTGASGTEETQYFGPGTRLLVL.

This clonotype was recorded at least ten times. The gene calls are TRBV4-2 and TRBJ1-2; the match to TRBD1 covers 7 bases. Trimming took 4 bases from V and 8 from J; bases not matched to a gene: 10. CDR1 LGHNA and CDR2 YNFKEQ come from the germline V gene. The CDR3 is 14 residues long. The CDR3 DNA reads TGTGCCAGCAGCCCCGTGGGACAGACAACGGGCTACACCTTC. The encoded protein is CASSPVGQTTGYTF.

This clonotype was detected many times. J is TRBJ2-3 and V is TRBV9; possibly TRBD1 for D (6 bases). Trimming left V 0 bases short and J 0 bases short, with 11 bases between. This CDR3 is 16 amino acids long. CDR1 and CDR2 from the germline V gene are SGDLS and YYNGEE. The CDR3 loop is CASSVVDSPSTDTQYF. The CDR3 DNA is TGTGCCAGCAGCGTAGTGGACAGTCCTAGCACAGATACGCAGTATTTT.

This chain joins TRBV4-3 and TRBJ2-3, with TRBD2 identical over 7 bases. The CDR3 runs 16 residues. With V trimmed by 4 bases and J by 6 bases, 13 bases remained unmatched. Germline V gene data show CDR1 as LGHNA and CDR2 as YSLEER. CDR3 region: CASSRGMSSGGDTQYF. CDR3 in DNA: TGCGCCAGCAGCCGGGGGATGTCTAGCGGTGGGGATACGCAGTATTTT.

In this sample, this clonotype turned up many times. The gene calls are TRBV20-1 and TRBJ2-7; 7 positions match TRBD2. Germline values: CDR1 DFQATT, CDR2 SNEGSKA (reference sequence). The V gene end was trimmed by 3 bases and the J gene end by 7 bases; junction bases not matched to a gene: 12. CDR3 length equals 14 residues. In DNA form, the CDR3 reads TGCAGTGCTAGGGTACCTAGCGGTTATGGGGAGCAGTACTTC. Protein product: CSARVPSGYGEQYF.

This clonotype was seen at least ten times. This sequence joins TRBV27 and TRBJ2-4; D is ambiguous. V was cut by 5 bases and J by 0 bases, with 11 bases left in between. Germline V gene sequence: CDR1 MNHEY, CDR2 SMNVEV (reference sequence). The CDR3 contains 15 residues. The CDR3 DNA is TGTGCCAGCAGTCGGACGGATCTAGCCAAAAACATTCAGTACTTC. Residues: CASSRTDLAKNIQYF.

The table lists this clonotype with many counts. CDR3 sequence reads: CATSRGGRDLVWSTEAFF. For the CDR3, the DNA is TGTGCCACCAGCAGAGGGGGCAGGGATCTTGTCTGGAGCACTGAAGCTTTCTTT. J is TRBJ1-1 and V is TRBV15; possible D gene TRBD1, 5 bases. CDR3 length: 18 residues. In germline, CDR1 is LNHNV, CDR2 YYDKDF (reference sequence). The V end was cut by 1 base, the J end by 4 bases, with 22 bases between.

The V and J genes are TRBV9 and TRBJ1-2; possibly TRBD1 for D (6 bases). The V end lost 0 bases, the J end lost 6 bases, and 15 bases lay between the germline ends. The CDR3 covers 15 residues. CDR1 and CDR2 (germline): SGDLS, YYNGEE. The CDR3 DNA reads as TGTGCCAGCAGCGTAGCCCCCGACAGGTTCAATGGCTACACCTTC. Translated: CASSVAPDRFNGYTF.

This clonotype was detected many times. The rearrangement uses TRBV24-1 and TRBJ2-7, with a tentative D call TRBD2 (5 bases). V lost 0 bases and J lost 4, with 15 bases in between. CDR3 length: 16 amino acids. Germline V lookup: CDR1 KGHDR, CDR2 SFDVKD. DNA for the CDR3: TGTGCCACCAGTGATTTGAGTAGGACTGGAAAATACGAGCAGTACTTC. Amino acid sequence: CATSDLSRTGKYEQYF.

Remarks on this clonotype: A read error may be the cause here, since a much bigger clone is one base away. This chain connects TRBV7-2 to TRBJ2-5; possible D gene TRBD2, 6 bases. The CDR3 sequence is 15 residues long. CDR1 is SGHTA and CDR2 is FQGNSA in the germline V gene. The CDR3 region has the DNA TGTGCCAGCAGCTTAGCGGGCAGGGATCGGGAGACCCGGTACTTC. As protein: CASSLAGRDRETRYF.

This clonotype was seen many times. The rearrangement joins TRBV6-1 to TRBJ2-7; maybe TRBD1 (6 bases). V was shortened by 7 bases and J by 6 bases, with 25 bases between the two germline ends. The CDR3 is 16 amino acids. The germline V gene has CDR1 MNHNS and CDR2 SASEGT. The CDR3 nucleotides are TGTGCCAGCAAGTTCGGGACCGACCAGGGGTTGGGCGAGCAGTACTTC. Protein product: CASKFGTDQGLGEQYF.

In this sample, this clonotype turned up many times. This chain links TRBV27 with TRBJ1-5; D gene unclear. Germline V gene lookup returns CDR1 MNHEY and CDR2 SMNVEV (reference sequence). With 3 bases removed from V and 6 bases from J, the gap between germline ends came to 15 bases. The CDR3 is 15 residues long. In DNA form, the CDR3 reads TGTGCCAGCAGTTTTAGTCGGAAACCGGGTCAGCCCCAGCATTTT. It encodes CASSFSRKPGQPQHF.

The V call is TRBV15, the J call TRBJ2-1; a weak D match, TRBD2 (5 bases). The V end was cut by 0 bases, the J end by 8 bases, with 29 bases between. Germline V gene lookup returns CDR1 LNHNV and CDR2 YYDKDF (reference sequence). There are 20 residues in the CDR3. The CDR3 DNA is TGTGCCACCAGCAGAGATCGAGCTCTCAGCGGCCACCGACGCCCCGATGAGCAGTTCTTC. This translates into CATSRDRALSGHRRPDEQFF.